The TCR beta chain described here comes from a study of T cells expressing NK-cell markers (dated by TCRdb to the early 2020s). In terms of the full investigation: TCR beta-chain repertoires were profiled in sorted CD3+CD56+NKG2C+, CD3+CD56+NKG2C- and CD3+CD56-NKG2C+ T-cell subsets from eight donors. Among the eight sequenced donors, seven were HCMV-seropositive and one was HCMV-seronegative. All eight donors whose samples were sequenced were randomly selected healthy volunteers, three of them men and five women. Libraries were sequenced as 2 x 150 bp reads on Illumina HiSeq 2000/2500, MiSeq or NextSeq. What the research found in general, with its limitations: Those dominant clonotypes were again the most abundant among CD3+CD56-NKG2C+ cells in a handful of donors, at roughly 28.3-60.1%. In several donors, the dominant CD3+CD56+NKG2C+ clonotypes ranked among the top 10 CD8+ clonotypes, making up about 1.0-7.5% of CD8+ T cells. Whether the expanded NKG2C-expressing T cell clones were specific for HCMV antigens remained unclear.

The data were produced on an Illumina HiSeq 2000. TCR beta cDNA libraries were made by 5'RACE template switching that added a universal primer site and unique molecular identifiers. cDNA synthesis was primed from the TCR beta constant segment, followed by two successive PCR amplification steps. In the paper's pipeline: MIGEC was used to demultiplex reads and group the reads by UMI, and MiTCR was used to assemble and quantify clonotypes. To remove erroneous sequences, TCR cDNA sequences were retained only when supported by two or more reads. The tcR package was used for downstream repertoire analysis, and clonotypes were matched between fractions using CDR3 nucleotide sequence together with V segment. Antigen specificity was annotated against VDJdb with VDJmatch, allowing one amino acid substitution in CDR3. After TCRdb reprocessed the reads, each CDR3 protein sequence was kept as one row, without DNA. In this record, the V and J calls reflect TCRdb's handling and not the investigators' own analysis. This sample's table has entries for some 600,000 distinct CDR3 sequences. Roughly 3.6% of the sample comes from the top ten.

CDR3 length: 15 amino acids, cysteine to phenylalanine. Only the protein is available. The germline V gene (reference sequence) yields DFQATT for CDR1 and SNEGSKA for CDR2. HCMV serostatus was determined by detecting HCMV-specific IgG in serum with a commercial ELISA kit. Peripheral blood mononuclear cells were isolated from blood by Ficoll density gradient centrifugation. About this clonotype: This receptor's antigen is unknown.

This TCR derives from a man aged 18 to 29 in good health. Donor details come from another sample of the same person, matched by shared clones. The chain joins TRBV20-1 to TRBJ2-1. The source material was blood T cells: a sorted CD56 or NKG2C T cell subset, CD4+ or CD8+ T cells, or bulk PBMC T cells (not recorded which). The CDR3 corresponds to CSARDPMESPNEQFF.